This T cell receptor beta chain came from a study of T cell changes during pregnancy in multiple sclerosis. This CDR3 spans 18 amino acids. The V gene's germline CDR1 is KGHSH and CDR2 LQKENI. V lost 1 base and J lost 1, with 17 bases in between. Here immunoSEQ multiplex PCR was the method, and the copy in TCRdb shows in-frame clones only, minus some. The sample contains around 64,000 clones, around 90% of which appear only once. This chain connects TRBV18 to TRBJ1-3, with D possibly TRBD1 on 5 matching bases. This receptor was identified in a female donor with multiple sclerosis, enrolled in a pregnancy study. The sample here was CD4+ T cells from peripheral blood mononuclear cells, taken after pregnancy. The CDR3 nucleotides are TGTGCCAGCTCACCACTAGGAGACAGCTCTTATTCTGGAAACACCATATATTTT. This sequence encodes CASSPLGDSSYSGNTIYF.